Reported below is one T cell receptor (beta chain). This sample is part of a study of blood T cell repertoires in COVID-19. At the level of the study: There were acute and convalescent COVID-19 samples, and they came from the United States, Italy and Spain. Nucleic acid was either cDNA or gDNA, and it came from T cells, B-cell-depleted T cells, or PBMCs.

CDR1 is MGHRA and CDR2 is YSYEKL in the germline V gene. The CDR3 consists of 15 residues. Trimming shortened V by 0 bases and J by 2 bases, and 10 bases separated the two germline ends. Original handling: How many nucleated cells were present was estimated from reference gene primer amplification. The data were produced by immunoSEQ multiplex PCR, yet TCRdb's version contains in-frame clones alone and is incomplete. Clone size and the V and J calls come from that table; the DNA yielded D and trimming. The repertoire consists of some 120,000 clones, with roughly four fifths occurring once and the leading ten covering 3.5% to 4.5%.

The clonotype originates from a woman between 50 and 59 years old with acute or convalescent COVID-19. V usage is TRBV4-1 and J usage is TRBJ1-2; D is undetermined. Sequencing input: peripheral blood. The CDR3 nucleotides are TGCGCCAGCAGCCAAGACGTTTACCTAAACTATGGCTACACCTTC. Its protein is CASSQDVYLNYGYTF.